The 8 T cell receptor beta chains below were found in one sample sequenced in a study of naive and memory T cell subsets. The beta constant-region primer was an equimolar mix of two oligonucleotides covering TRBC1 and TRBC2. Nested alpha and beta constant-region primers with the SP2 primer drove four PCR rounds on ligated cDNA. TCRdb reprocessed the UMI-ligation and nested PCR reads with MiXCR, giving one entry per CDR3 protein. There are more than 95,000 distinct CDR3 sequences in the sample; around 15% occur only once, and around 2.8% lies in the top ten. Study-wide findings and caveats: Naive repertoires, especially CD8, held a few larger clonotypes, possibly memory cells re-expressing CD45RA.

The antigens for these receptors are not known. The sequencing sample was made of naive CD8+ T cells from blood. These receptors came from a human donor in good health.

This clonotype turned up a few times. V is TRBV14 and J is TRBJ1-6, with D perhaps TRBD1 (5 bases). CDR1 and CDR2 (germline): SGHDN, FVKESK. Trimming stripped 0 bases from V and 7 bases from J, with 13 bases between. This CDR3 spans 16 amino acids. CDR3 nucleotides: TGTGCCAGCAGCCAAGATTGGGGACCGGGGAATTCACCCCTCCACTTT. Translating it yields CASSQDWGPGNSPLHF.

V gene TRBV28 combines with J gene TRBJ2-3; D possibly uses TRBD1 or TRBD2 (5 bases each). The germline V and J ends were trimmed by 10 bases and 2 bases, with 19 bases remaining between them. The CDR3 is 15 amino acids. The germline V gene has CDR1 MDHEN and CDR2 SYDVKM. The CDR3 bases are TGTGCCACCCCCGGGGCAACCGAGTTCACAGATACGCAGTATTTT. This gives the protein CATPGATEFTDTQYF.

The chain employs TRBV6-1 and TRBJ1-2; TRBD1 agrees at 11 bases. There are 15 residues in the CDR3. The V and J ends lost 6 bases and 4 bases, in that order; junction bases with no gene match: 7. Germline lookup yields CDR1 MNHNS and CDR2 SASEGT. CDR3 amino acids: CASSGWDRGSYGYTF. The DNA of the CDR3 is TGTGCCAGCAGCGGCTGGGACAGGGGGAGCTATGGCTACACCTTC.

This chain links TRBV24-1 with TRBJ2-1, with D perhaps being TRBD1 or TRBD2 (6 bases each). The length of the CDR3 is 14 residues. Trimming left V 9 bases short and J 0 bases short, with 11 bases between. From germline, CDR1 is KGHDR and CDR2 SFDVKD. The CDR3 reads CATGRGVSYNEQFF. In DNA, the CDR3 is TGTGCCACCGGTAGGGGGGTCTCCTACAATGAGCAGTTCTTC.

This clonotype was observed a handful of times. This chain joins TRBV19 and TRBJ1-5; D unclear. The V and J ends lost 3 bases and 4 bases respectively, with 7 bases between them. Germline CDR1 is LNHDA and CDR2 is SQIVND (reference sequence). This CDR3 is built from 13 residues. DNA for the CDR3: TGTGCCAGTAGTATGATCGAAAATCAGCCCCAGCATTTT. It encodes CASSMIENQPQHF.

This CDR3 is CSASASGMYYEQYF. As DNA, the CDR3 is TGCAGTGCTAGTGCTAGCGGGATGTATTACGAGCAGTACTTC. The chain has TRBV20-1 and TRBJ2-7; 9 bases line up with TRBD2. The V segment lost 3 bases and the J segment 4 bases; nucleotides outside the gene matches: 7. The CDR3 runs 14 residues. Germline lookup yields CDR1 DFQATT and CDR2 SNEGSKA (reference sequence).

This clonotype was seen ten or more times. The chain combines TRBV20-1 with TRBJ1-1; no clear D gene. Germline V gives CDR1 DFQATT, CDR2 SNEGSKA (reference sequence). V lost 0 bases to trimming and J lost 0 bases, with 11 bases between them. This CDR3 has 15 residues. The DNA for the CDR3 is TGCAGTGCTAGAGATCCGCATATTTTGAACACTGAAGCTTTCTTT. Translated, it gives CSARDPHILNTEAFF.

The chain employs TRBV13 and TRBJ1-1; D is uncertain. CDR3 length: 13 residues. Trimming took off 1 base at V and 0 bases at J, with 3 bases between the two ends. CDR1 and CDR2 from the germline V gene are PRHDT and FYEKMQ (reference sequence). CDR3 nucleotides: TGTGCCAGCAGCTTAGCGGTGAACACTGAAGCTTTCTTT. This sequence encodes CASSLAVNTEAFF.